This T cell receptor beta chain came from a study of cytomegalovirus exposure and HLA in healthy donors. General study results and limits: Cytomegalovirus association was listed for 164 TCR beta chains.

This CDR3 spans 13 amino acids. Germline-derived CDR1 and CDR2 are SEHNR and FQNEAQ (reference sequence). The ends were cut back, 5 bases at V and 1 base at J, with 9 bases in the middle. Concerning this clone: The antigen is unknown.

Primers: 60 Vbeta forward and 13 Jbeta reverse. Generated by immunoSEQ multiplex PCR, the TCRdb table keeps only in-frame clones and is missing some. The sample records over 85,000 clones, more than 70% being singletons. This TCR was sampled from a woman aged 60-70 years in good health and CMV-seropositive. The source material was PBMCs. The gene calls are TRBV7-9 and TRBJ2-7; the D gene is possibly TRBD2 (5 bases). The chain's CDR3 is CASSPSGSYEQYF. CDR3 sequence (DNA): TGTGCCAGCAGCCCTTCGGGGTCCTACGAGCAGTACTTC.